Here is one TCR beta chain with its context. One end of the junction is discordant with germline, which a read error may explain. The CDR3 spans 11 residues. From germline, CDR1 is SQVTM and CDR2 ANQGSEA. These data belong to a study of blood T cells in healthy people across ages. The use of a sample-barcoded 5' primer and a J-beta primer mix characterized a second PCR of about 6 to 11 cycles. TCRdb redid the calling of the 5' RACE reads with MiXCR, one entry per CDR3 protein. The sample lists fewer than 1.5 million distinct CDR3 sequences, 42% occurring once. The sample was blood. The TCR comes from a woman aged 18 to 35 in good health. The V and J genes are TRBV29-1 and TRBJ2-1; weak D call: TRBD2 (5 bases). This CDR3 is CGVRTGIEQFF. The CDR3 region has the DNA TGCGGCGTGAGGACTGGAATTGAGCAGTTCTTC.